This T cell receptor (beta chain) comes out of a study of cytomegalovirus exposure and HLA in healthy donors. Study-level points and caveats: As immune exposure information, only CMV serostatus was available. Analyses of presence and absence presupposed an approximately uniform sequencing depth across donors.

Concerning this clone: Its cognate antigen is unknown.

In germline, CDR1 is SGDLS, CDR2 YYNGEE. The CDR3 totals 15 residues. J gave up 7 bases and V 4 bases, and 9 bases lay outside the gene matches. In the PCR, 60 Vbeta and 13 Jbeta primers were used. The protocol was immunoSEQ multiplex PCR, while the TCRdb copy is restricted to in-frame clones and leaves out a portion. This table has under 200,000 clones, roughly 82% appearing once. All the people who gave samples were healthy bone marrow donors. The J gene is TRBJ2-5, the V gene TRBV9; 11 positions agree with TRBD2. The sequenced sample consisted of PBMCs. The TCR originated in a man in his forties or fifties in good health and CMV-seropositive. The CDR3 region has the DNA TGTGCCAGCAGCCAGACTAGCGGGGACGGAGGGACCCAGTACTTC. It encodes CASSQTSGDGGTQYF.